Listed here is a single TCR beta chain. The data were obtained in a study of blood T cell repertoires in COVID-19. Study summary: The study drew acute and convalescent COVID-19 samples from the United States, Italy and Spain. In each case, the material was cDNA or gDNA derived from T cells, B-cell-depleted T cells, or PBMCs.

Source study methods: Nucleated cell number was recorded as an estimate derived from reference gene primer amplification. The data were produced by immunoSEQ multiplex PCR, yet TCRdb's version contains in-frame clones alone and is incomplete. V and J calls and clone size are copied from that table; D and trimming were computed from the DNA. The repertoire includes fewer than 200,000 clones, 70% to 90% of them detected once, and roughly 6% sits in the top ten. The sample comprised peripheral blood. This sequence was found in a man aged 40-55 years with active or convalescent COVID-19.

DNA for the CDR3: TGCGCCAGCAGCCCGGACTTCCCAGAGCAGTTCTTC. Translation gives CASSPDFPEQFF. The V gene is TRBV5-1, the J gene TRBJ2-1; D perhaps matches TRBD2 (5 bases). The CDR3 spans 12 residues. Germline CDR1 SGHRS, CDR2 YFSETQ. Trimming pared 4 bases from V and 10 bases from J, leaving 12 bases between. Full variable domain (outside the CDR3, taken from reference TRBV5-1 and TRBJ2-1): KAGVTQTPRYLIKTRGQQVTLSCSPISGHRSVSWYQQTPGQGLQFLFEYFSETQRNKGNFPGRFSGRQFSNSRSEMNVSTLELGDSALYLCASSPDFPEQFFGPGTRLTVL.